This TCR beta chain was identified in a study of cytomegalovirus exposure and HLA in healthy donors. Regarding the study as a whole: The authors reported that TCR beta sequences could predict HLA-A and HLA-B alleles. These predictions were accurate for most subjects in the first cohort.

PCR primers comprised 60 Vbeta and 13 Jbeta primers. The assay was immunoSEQ multiplex PCR, and TCRdb's table has in-frame clones only and misses some. The sample lists 200,000 or so clones, 85% to 90% occurring once. As regards this clone: No antigen is known for it.

Germline lookup yields CDR1 SGHKS and CDR2 YYEKEE (reference sequence). The CDR3 totals 14 residues. V shed 5 bases and J shed 1 base, with 12 bases lying between them. This chain connects TRBV5-5 to TRBJ2-5, with D possibly matching TRBD1 (5 bases). This clonotype originated in a human donor in good health. Sample: PBMCs. CDR3 in amino acids: CASSQTAFQETQYF. For the CDR3, the DNA is TGTGCCAGCAGTCAGACAGCCTTCCAAGAGACCCAGTACTTC.